The next 9 T cell receptor beta chains were all read from a single sample in a study of patients and donors after allogeneic stem cell transplantation. TCRdb passed the RT-PCR reads through MiXCR, listing each CDR3 protein once. The table has more than 850,000 distinct CDR3 sequences, more than 15% seen once. Sequenced material: blood, either unsorted or a sorted T cell fraction (not recorded which). These receptors were taken from a human donor who was either an allogeneic HSCT recipient or a stem cell or donor lymphocyte infusion donor (not recorded which). It is not recorded whose cells these are; they may come from a transplant donor.

The chain combines TRBV30 with TRBJ2-3; TRBD2 aligns across 8 bases. V was pared by 2 bases and J by 6 bases, with 4 bases of the junction left unmatched. Germline values: CDR1 GTSNPN, CDR2 SVGIG (reference sequence). This CDR3 is built from 13 residues. The DNA of the CDR3 is TGTGCCTGGAGTAGCGGGGGCATCGATACGCAGTATTTT. Its protein product is CAWSSGGIDTQYF.

This clonotype appeared a few times. The V and J genes are TRBV5-1 and TRBJ2-7; D not resolved. This CDR3 is built from 13 residues. Per the germline V gene, CDR1 is SGHRS and CDR2 is YFSETQ. The ends were cut back, 0 bases at V and 5 bases at J, with 9 bases in the middle. The CDR3 nucleotides read TGCGCCAGCAGCTTGGGCCTTAACAACGAGCAGTACTTC. This codes for CASSLGLNNEQYF.

A few counts support this clonotype. This chain connects TRBV12-3 or TRBV12-4 to TRBJ2-3; D tentatively fits TRBD1 or TRBD2 (5 bases each). Trimming took 3 bases from V and 0 from J, leaving 10 bases between them. This CDR3 comprises 15 residues. CDR3 DNA: TGTGCCAGCAGTTTTCAGGGAGCTAGCACAGATACGCAGTATTTT. Translated: CASSFQGASTDTQYF.

The table lists this clonotype with many counts. The genes are TRBV18 and TRBJ2-7; D is unresolved. The CDR3 runs 12 residues. Per germline, CDR1 KGHSH and CDR2 LQKENI. V lost 8 bases and J 3 bases, leaving 11 bases between the germline ends. The CDR3 nucleotides read TGTGCCAGCAGTCCCGTAAGCTACGAGCAGTACTTC. This translates into CASSPVSYEQYF.

In its sample, this clonotype was seen a few times. This chain links TRBV10-3 with TRBJ1-6; 10 bases are a match to TRBD1. This CDR3 is 13 amino acids long. Germline CDR1 and CDR2: ENHRY and SYGVKD. The V segment lost 10 bases and the J segment 8 bases; nucleotides outside the gene matches: 5. The CDR3, as DNA: TGTGCCAGCATCGGACAGGGGGATTCACCCCTCCACTTT. It yields the protein CASIGQGDSPLHF.

This clonotype appeared a few times. The chain combines TRBV2 with TRBJ2-3; TRBD2 agrees at 12 bases. Trimming cost V 6 bases and J 1 base; bases outside gene matches: 11. The CDR3 consists of 18 residues. Germline V gene lookup returns CDR1 SNHLY and CDR2 FYNNEI. CDR3 loop: CASSAETSGRVGTDTQYF. In DNA, the CDR3 is TGTGCCAGCAGCGCAGAGACTAGCGGGAGAGTCGGCACAGATACGCAGTATTTT.

In this sample, this clonotype turned up a few times. V usage is TRBV10-3 and J usage is TRBJ1-5; D is unresolved. The V and J ends lost 11 bases and 3 bases respectively, with 17 bases between them. This CDR3 contains 14 residues. Germline V gene lookup returns CDR1 ENHRY and CDR2 SYGVKD. CDR3 in DNA: TGTGCCTCTAGCCCCGAACGGTACAATCAGCCCCAGCATTTT. Residues: CASSPERYNQPQHF.

This clonotype showed up just a few times. This sequence joins TRBV6-5 and TRBJ2-7; D not certain. The CDR3 is made up of 15 amino acids. CDR1 and CDR2 from the germline V gene are MNHEY and SVGAGI. Deletions cut 0 bases from V and 4 bases from J, with 13 bases between. CDR3 residues: CASSYSPGNQYEQYF. The CDR3, as DNA: TGTGCCAGCAGTTACTCACCCGGCAACCAATACGAGCAGTACTTC.

The rearrangement joins TRBV7-2 to TRBJ1-1, with unresolved D. V shed 4 bases and J shed 8 bases, with 17 bases lying between them. There are 14 residues in the CDR3. In germline, CDR1 is SGHTA, CDR2 FQGNSA. The CDR3 is CASSSIVSGREAFF. The CDR3 DNA follows: TGTGCCAGCAGCTCAATTGTGAGTGGGCGGGAAGCTTTCTTT.